This TCR beta chain came from a study of cytomegalovirus exposure and HLA in healthy donors. CDR1 and CDR2 from the germline V gene are MDHEN and SYDVKM. The junction had 9 bases not matched to a gene; V was cut back by 6 bases and J by 5 bases. The CDR3 is 15 residues long. In the PCR, 60 Vbeta and 13 Jbeta primers were used. Data came from immunoSEQ multiplex PCR; TCRdb stores just in-frame clones and leaves some out. Among under 100,000 clones listed, roughly 80% were seen once. Sequences were obtained from PBMCs. The TCR comes from a human donor in good health. This chain connects TRBV28 to TRBJ2-2, with 7 bases identical to TRBD2. As DNA, the CDR3 is TGTGCCAGCAGCCAATTGCAAGCGGGAACCGGGGAGCTGTTTTTT. Translating gives CASSQLQAGTGELFF.